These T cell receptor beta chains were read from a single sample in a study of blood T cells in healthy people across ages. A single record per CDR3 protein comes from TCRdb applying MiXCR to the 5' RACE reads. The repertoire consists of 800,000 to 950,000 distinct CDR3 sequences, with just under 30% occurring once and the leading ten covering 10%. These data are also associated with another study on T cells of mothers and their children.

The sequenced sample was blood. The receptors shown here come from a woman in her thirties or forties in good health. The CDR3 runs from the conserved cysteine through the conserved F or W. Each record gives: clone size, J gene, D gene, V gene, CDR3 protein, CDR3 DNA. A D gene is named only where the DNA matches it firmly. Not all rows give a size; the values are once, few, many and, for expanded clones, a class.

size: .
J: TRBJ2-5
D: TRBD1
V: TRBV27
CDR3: CASSLLTSGRGIKETQYF
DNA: TGTGCCAGCAGTTTATTAACGAGTGGCAGGGGGATAAAAGAGACCCAGTACTTC

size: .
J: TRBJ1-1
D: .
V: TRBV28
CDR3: CASRTQSVGNTEAFF
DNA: TGTGCCAGCAGGACTCAATCCGTGGGAAACACTGAAGCTTTCTTT

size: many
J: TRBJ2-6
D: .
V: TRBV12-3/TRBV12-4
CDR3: CASSFRWSGANVLTF
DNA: TGTGCCAGCAGTTTTAGGTGGTCTGGGGCCAACGTCCTGACTTTC

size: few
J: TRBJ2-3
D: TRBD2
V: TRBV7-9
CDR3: CASSNLAGGIADTQYF
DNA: TGTGCCAGCAGCAACCTAGCGGGGGGGATCGCAGATACGCAGTATTTT

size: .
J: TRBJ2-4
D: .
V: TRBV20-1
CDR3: CSARDGGVAKNIQYF
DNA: TGCAGTGCTAGAGATGGGGGAGTAGCCAAAAACATTCAGTACTTC

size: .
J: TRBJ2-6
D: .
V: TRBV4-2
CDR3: CASSPRTSGDRSSGANVLTF
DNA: TGTGCCAGCAGCCCAAGGACTTCTGGGGACCGAAGCTCTGGGGCCAACGTCCTGACTTTC

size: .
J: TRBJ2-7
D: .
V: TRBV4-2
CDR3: CASSQGTRGPGGGEQYF
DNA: TGTGCCAGCAGCCAAGGGACCAGGGGGCCCGGCGGGGGTGAGCAGTACTTC

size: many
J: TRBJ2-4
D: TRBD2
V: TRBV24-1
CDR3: CATSDSAISGGDIQYF
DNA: TGTGCCACCAGTGATTCGGCCATCTCGGGAGGGGACATTCAGTACTTC

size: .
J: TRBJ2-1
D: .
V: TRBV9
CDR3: CASSPLRGVINEQFF
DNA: TGTGCCAGCAGCCCCCTCCGGGGTGTCATCAATGAGCAGTTCTTC

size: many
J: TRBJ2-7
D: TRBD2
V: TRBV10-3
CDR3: CAISAGGVSNEQYF
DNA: TGTGCCATCAGTGCCGGGGGGGTTTCCAACGAGCAGTACTTC

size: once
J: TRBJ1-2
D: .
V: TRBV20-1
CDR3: CSAPQDNYGYTF
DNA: TGCAGTGCTCCTCAGGATAACTATGGCTACACCTTC

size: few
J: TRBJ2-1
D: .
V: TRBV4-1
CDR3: CASSQAVSQAAYEQFF
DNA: TGCGCCAGCAGCCAAGCAGTCTCACAGGCTGCCTACGAGCAGTTCTTC

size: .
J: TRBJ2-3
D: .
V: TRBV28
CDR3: CASSLWQGSTDTQYF
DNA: TGTGCCAGCAGTTTATGGCAGGGCAGCACAGATACGCAGTATTTT

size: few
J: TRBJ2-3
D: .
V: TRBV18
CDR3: CASSPRASSTDTQYF
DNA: TGTGCCAGCTCACCACGGGCCTCCAGCACAGATACGCAGTATTTT

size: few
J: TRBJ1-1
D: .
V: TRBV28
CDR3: CASSWGSSTEAFF
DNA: TGTGCCAGCAGTTGGGGGAGTTCAACTGAAGCTTTCTTT

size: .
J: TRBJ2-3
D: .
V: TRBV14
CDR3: CASSQVRTATDTQYF
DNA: TGTGCCAGCAGCCAAGTAAGGACAGCCACAGATACGCAGTATTTT

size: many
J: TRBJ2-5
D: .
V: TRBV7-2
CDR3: CASSRGALFETQYF
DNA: TGTGCCAGCAGTCGGGGGGCCTTGTTTGAGACCCAGTACTTC

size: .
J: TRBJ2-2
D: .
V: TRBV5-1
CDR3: CASSPLTGTLANTGELFF
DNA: TGCGCCAGCAGCCCATTAACCGGGACACTCGCGAACACCGGGGAGCTGTTTTTT

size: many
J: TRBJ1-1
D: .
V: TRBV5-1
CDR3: CASSPYRGTEAFF
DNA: TGCGCCAGCAGCCCCTACCGGGGCACTGAAGCTTTCTTT

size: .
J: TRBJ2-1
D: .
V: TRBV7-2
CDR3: CASSSYLQGTTEQFF
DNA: TGTGCCAGCAGCTCATACCTTCAGGGTACCACCGAGCAGTTCTTC

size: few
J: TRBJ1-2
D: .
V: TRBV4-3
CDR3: CASSQDALRNSYGYTF
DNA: TGCGCCAGCAGCCAAGACGCATTGAGAAATAGCTATGGCTACACCTTC

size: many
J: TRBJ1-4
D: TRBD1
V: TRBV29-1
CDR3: CSATGGMNEKLFF
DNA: TGCAGCGCCACAGGGGGGATGAATGAAAAACTGTTTTTT

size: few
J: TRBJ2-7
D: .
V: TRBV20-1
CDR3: CSARGRTDPWYEQYF
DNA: TGCAGTGCTAGAGGGCGGACTGACCCGTGGTACGAGCAGTACTTC

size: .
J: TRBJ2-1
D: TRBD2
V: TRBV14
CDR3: CASSPRGSGAGLYNEQFF
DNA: TGTGCCAGCAGCCCCCGGGGTAGCGGGGCGGGGTTGTACAATGAGCAGTTCTTC

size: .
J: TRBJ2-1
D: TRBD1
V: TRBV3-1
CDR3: CASSHSGTGQFF
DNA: TGTGCCAGCAGTCACTCCGGGACAGGCCAGTTCTTC

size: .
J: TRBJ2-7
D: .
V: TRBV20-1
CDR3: CSASQGEEYEQYF
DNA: TGCAGTGCTAGTCAGGGGGAGGAATACGAGCAGTACTTC

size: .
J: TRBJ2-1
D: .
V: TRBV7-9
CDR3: CASSLRGLRDELFF
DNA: TGTGCCAGCAGCTTACGGGGGTTACGGGATGAGCTGTTCTTC

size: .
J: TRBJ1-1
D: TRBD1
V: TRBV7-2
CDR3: CASSLSGQGGHNTEAFF
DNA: TGTGCCAGCAGCTTATCGGGACAGGGGGGACATAACACTGAAGCTTTCTTT

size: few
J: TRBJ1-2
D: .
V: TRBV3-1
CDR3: CASSQDPPAANYGYTF
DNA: TGTGCCAGCAGCCAAGATCCCCCAGCGGCGAACTATGGCTACACCTTC

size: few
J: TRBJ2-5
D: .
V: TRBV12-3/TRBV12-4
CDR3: CASSLALLQETQYF
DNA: TGTGCCAGCAGTTTAGCGCTACTGCAAGAGACCCAGTACTTC

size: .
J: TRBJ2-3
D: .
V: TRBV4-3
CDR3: CASSPLTGGVGTDTQYF
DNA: TGCGCCAGCAGCCCCCTAACAGGTGGCGTGGGCACAGATACGCAGTATTTT

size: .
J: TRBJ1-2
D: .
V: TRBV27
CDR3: CASSLTRAYGYTF
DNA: TGTGCCAGCAGTTTAACGCGGGCCTATGGCTACACCTTC

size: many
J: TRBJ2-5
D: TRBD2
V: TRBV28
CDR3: CASSDRGGGRPAQYF
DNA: TGTGCCAGCAGTGACCGTGGGGGAGGGAGGCCAGCCCAGTACTTC

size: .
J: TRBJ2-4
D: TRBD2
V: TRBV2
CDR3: CASTRPPILAGENEQYF
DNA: TGTGCCAGCACCCGACCTCCGATTCTAGCGGGTGAGAATGAACAGTACTTC

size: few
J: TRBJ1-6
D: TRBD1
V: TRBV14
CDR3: CASSTGQGRSPLHF
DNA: TGTGCCAGCAGCACCGGACAGGGACGTTCACCCCTCCACTTT

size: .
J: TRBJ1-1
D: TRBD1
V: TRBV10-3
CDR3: CAISEAGQGNTEAFF
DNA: TGTGCCATCAGTGAGGCGGGACAGGGAAACACTGAAGCTTTCTTT

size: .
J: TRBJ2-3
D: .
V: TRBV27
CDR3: CASSLGRRTTDTQYF
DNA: TGTGCCAGCAGTTTGGGACGGCGAACCACAGATACGCAGTATTTT

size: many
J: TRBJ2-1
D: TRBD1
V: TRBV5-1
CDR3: CASSSLTGNRYNEQFF
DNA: TGCGCCAGCAGCTCTCTGACAGGGAATCGATACAATGAGCAGTTCTTC

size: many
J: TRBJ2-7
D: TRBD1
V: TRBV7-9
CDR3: CASSPLGQGDTYEQYF
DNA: TGTGCCAGCAGTCCCCTCGGACAGGGGGACACCTACGAGCAGTACTTC

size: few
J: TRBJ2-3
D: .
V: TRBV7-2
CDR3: CASGDYFGGRDTQYF
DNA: TGTGCCAGCGGCGACTATTTCGGGGGCAGAGATACGCAGTATTTT

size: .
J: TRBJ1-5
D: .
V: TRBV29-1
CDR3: CGVAWDVSNQPQHF
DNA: TGCGGCGTTGCCTGGGACGTTAGCAATCAGCCCCAGCATTTT

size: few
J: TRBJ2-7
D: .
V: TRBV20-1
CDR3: CGATRTAYEQYF
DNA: TGCGGTGCTACACGGACAGCCTACGAGCAGTACTTC

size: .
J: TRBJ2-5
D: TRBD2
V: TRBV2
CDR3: CASSALGGGGETQYF
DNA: TGTGCCAGCAGCGCCCTCGGCGGGGGGGGAGAGACCCAGTACTTC

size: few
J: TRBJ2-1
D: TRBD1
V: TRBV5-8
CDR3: CASSLWGQGGLNNEQFF
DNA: TGTGCCAGCAGCTTGTGGGGACAGGGAGGTCTGAACAATGAGCAGTTCTTC

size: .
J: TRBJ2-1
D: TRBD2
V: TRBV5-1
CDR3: CASSFWTSGGQYNEQFF
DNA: TGCGCCAGCAGCTTCTGGACTAGCGGGGGCCAGTACAATGAGCAGTTCTTC

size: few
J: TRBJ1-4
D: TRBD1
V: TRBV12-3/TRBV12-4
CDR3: CASSLRTGRDEKLFF
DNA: TGTGCCAGCAGTCTTCGGACAGGGAGGGACGAAAAACTGTTTTTT

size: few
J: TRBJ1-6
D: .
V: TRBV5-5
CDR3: CASSLDWGNSPLHF
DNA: TGTGCCAGCAGCCTGGATTGGGGTAATTCACCCCTCCACTTT

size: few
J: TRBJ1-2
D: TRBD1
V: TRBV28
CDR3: CASSLTGTGVNYGYTF
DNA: TGTGCCAGCAGTTTAACCGGGACAGGGGTTAACTATGGCTACACCTTC

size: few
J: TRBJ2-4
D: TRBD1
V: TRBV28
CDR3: CASSLAGQGAKNIQYF
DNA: TGTGCCAGCAGTTTAGCGGGACAGGGGGCCAAAAACATTCAGTACTTC

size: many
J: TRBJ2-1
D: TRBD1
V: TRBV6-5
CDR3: CASSYQADRGGDNEQFF
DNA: TGTGCCAGCAGTTATCAGGCGGACAGGGGTGGAGACAATGAGCAGTTCTTC